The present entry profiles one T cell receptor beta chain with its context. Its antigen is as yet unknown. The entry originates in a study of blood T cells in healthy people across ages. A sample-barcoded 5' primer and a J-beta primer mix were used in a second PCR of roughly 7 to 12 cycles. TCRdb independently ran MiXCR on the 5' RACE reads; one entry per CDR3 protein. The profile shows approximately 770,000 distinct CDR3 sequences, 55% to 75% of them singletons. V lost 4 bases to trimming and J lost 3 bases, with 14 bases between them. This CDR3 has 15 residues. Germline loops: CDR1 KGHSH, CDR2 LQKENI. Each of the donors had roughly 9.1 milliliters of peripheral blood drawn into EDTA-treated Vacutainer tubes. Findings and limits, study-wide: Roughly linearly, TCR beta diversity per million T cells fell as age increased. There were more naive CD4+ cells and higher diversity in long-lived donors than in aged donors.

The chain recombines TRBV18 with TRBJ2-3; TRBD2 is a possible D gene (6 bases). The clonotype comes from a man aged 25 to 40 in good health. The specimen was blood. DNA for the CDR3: TGTGCCAGCTCACGTACACTAGCTGTAACAGATACGCAGTATTTT. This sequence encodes CASSRTLAVTDTQYF.